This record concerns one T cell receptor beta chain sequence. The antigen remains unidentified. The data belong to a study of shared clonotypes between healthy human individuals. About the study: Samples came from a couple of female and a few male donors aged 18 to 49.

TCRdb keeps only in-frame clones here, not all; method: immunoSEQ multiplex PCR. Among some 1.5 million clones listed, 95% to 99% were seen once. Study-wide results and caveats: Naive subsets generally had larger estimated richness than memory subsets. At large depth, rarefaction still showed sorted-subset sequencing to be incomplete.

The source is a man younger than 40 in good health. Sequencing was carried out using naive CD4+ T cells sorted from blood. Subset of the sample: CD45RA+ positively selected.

CDR3 sequence: CASSPRPLDLNNYGYTF. The CDR3 DNA reads TGTGCCAGCAGCCCTCGCCCCCTGGACCTAAATAACTATGGCTACACCTTC. The gene calls are TRBV9 and TRBJ1-2, with D uncertain. Trimming left V 4 bases short and J 1 base short, with 20 bases between. The CDR3 is 17 residues long. Germline V lookup: CDR1 SGDLS, CDR2 YYNGEE.